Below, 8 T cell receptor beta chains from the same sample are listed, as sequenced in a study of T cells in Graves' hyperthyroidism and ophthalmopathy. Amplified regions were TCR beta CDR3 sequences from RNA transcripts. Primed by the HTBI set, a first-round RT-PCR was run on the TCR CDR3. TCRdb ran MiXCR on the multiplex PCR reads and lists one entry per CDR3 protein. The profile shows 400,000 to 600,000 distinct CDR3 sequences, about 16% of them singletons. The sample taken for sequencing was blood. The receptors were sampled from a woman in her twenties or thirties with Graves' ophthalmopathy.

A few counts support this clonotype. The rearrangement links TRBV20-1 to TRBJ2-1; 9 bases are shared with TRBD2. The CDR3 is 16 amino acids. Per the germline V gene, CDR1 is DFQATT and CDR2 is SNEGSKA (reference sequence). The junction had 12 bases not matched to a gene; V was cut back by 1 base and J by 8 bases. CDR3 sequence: CSARAAGGLIFYEQFF. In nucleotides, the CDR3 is TGCAGTGCTAGAGCGGCGGGAGGGCTTATCTTTTATGAGCAGTTCTTC.

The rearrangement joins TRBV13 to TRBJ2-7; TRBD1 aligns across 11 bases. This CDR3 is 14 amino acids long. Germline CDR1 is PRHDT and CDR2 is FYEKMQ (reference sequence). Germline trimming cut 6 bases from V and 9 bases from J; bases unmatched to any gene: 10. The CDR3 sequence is CASSLTGTGGRQYF. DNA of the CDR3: TGTGCCAGCAGTTTAACCGGGACAGGGGGTCGGCAGTACTTC.

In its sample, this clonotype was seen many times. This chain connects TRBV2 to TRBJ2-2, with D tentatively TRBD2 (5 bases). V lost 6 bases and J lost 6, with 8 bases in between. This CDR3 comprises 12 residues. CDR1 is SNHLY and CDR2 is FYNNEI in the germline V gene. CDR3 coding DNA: TGTGCCAGCAGCCGGGAAGCCGGGGAGCTGTTTTTT. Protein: CASSREAGELFF.

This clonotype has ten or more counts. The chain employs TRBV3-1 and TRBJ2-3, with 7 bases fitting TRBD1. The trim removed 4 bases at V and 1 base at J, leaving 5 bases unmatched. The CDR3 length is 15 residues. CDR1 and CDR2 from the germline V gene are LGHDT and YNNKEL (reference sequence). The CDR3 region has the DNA TGTGCCAGCAGCCCGCGGACAGGACGCACAGATACGCAGTATTTT. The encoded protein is CASSPRTGRTDTQYF.

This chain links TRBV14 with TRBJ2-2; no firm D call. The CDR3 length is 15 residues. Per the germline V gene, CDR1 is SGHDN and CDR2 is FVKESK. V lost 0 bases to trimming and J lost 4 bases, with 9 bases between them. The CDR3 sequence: CASSQDVYATGELFF. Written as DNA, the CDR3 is TGTGCCAGCAGCCAAGACGTCTACGCCACCGGGGAGCTGTTTTTT.

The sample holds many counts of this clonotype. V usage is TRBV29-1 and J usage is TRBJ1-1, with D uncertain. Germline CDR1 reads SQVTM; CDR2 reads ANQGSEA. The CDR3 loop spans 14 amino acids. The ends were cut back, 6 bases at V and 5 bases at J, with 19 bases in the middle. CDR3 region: CSVGTRLVRTEAFF. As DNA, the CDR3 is TGCAGCGTGGGAACACGGTTGGTTAGAACTGAAGCTTTCTTT.

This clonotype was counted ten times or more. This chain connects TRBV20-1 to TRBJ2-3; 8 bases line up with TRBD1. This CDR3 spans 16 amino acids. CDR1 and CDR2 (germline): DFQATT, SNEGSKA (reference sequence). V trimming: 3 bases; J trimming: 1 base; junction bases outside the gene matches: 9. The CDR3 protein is CSASLLRTGRTDTQYF. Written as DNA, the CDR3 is TGCAGTGCTAGTCTGTTGCGGACAGGGCGCACAGATACGCAGTATTTT.

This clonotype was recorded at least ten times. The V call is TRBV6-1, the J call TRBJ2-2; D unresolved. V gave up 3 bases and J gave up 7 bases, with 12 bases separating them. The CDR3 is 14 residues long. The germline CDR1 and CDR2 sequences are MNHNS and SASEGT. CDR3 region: CASSESSKDGELFF. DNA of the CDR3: TGTGCCAGCAGTGAGAGCAGCAAGGACGGGGAGCTGTTTTTT.